This T cell receptor beta chain originates from a study of T cell responses to AZD1222 COVID-19 vaccine. Notes on the study in general: Elevations in Spike-specific TCR breadth and depth followed administration of two AZD1222 doses.

Regarding this clone: Its antigen is not known.

This CDR3 spans 15 amino acids. Germline CDR1 is SNHLY and CDR2 is FYNNEI. V lost 4 bases and J 0 bases, leaving 10 bases between the germline ends. Only in-frame clones appear in the TCRdb table, and some are missing; sequencing was by immunoSEQ multiplex PCR. The data show 110,000 to 150,000 clones, over 85% seen once. The source is an adult in good health. The sequenced sample was peripheral blood, obtained on day 0 of AZD1222 vaccination. This rearrangement joins TRBV2 to TRBJ1-3, with D unresolved. CDR3 region: CASSAFVSSGNTIYF. DNA of the CDR3: TGTGCCAGCAGTGCCTTCGTCAGCTCTGGAAACACCATATATTTT.